This T cell receptor (beta chain) appears in the sequencing data of a study of blood T cell repertoires in COVID-19. At the level of the study: From the United States, Italy and Spain came samples of acute and convalescent COVID-19. PBMCs, B-cell-depleted T cells, or T cells were the source of the cDNA or gDNA that made up the material.

As originally analysed: Amplification of reference gene primers provided the estimated nucleated cell counts. Some clones are missing from TCRdb's copy, which holds only in-frame ones; the method was immunoSEQ multiplex PCR. From that table come the V and J calls and clone size; the DNA was used to work out D and trimming. The sample lists more than 100,000 clones, 65% to 90% occurring once. The CDR3 consists of 17 residues. CDR1 is LGHDT, CDR2 YNNKEL, per germline (reference sequence). With V trimmed by 1 base and J by 8 bases, 16 bases remained unmatched. This sequence originates from a woman aged 55 to 70 with active or convalescent COVID-19. This rearrangement joins TRBV3-1 (or the pseudogene TRBV3-2) to TRBJ1-2; 7 nucleotides line up with TRBD1. Material: peripheral blood. CDR3 nucleotides: TGTGCCAGCAGCCAAGCGGACCGGGACAGCCGTACGGGGGGCTACACCTTC. Protein sequence: CASSQADRDSRTGGYTF.